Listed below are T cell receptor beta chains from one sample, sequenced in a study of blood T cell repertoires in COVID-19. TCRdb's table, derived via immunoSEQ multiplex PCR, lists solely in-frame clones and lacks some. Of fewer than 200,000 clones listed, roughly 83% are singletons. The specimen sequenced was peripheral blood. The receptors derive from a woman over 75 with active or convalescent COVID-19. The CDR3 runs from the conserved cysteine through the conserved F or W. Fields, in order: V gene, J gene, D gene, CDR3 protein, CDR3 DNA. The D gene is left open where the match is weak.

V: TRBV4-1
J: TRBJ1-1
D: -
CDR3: CASSPEVLTEAFF
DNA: TGCGCCAGCAGCCCCGAGGTCCTCACTGAAGCTTTCTTT

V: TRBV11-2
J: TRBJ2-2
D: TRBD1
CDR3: CASSLWTGDTGELFF
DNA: TGTGCCAGCAGCTTATGGACAGGGGACACCGGGGAGCTGTTTTTT

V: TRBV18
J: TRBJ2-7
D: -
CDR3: CASSPPDRRNEQYF
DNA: TGTGCCAGCTCACCACCAGACAGGAGGAACGAGCAGTACTTC

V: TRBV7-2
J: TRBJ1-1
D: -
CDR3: CASSLRGITEAFF
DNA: TGTGCCAGCAGCCTCAGGGGCATCACTGAAGCTTTCTTT

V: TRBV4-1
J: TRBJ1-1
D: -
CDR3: CASSQDPTGRVRNTEAFF
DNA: TGCGCCAGCAGCCAAGATCCCACCGGCAGGGTAAGAAATACTGAAGCTTTCTTT

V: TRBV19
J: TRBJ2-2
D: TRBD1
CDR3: CASSRGQGDTGELFF
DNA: TGTGCCAGTAGTAGGGGACAGGGGGACACCGGGGAGCTGTTTTTT

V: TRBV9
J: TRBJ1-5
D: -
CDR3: CASSVGQDRNQPQHF
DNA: TGTGCCAGCAGCGTGGGGCAGGATCGCAATCAGCCCCAGCATTTT

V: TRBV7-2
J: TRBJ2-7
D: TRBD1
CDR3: CASSFRQGNEQYF
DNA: TGTGCCAGCAGCTTCCGACAGGGGAACGAGCAGTACTTC

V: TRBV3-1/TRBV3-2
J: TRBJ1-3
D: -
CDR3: CASSQDTGFRNTIYF
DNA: TGTGCCAGCAGCCAAGATACGGGGTTCCGAAACACCATATATTTT

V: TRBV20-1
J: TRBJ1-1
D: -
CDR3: CSARDILEAFF
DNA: TGCAGTGCTAGAGATATACTTGAAGCTTTCTTT

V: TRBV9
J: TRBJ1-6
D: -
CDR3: CASRAGGQGNSPLHF
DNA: TGTGCCAGCAGAGCCGGGGGGCAGGGTAATTCACCCCTCCACTTT